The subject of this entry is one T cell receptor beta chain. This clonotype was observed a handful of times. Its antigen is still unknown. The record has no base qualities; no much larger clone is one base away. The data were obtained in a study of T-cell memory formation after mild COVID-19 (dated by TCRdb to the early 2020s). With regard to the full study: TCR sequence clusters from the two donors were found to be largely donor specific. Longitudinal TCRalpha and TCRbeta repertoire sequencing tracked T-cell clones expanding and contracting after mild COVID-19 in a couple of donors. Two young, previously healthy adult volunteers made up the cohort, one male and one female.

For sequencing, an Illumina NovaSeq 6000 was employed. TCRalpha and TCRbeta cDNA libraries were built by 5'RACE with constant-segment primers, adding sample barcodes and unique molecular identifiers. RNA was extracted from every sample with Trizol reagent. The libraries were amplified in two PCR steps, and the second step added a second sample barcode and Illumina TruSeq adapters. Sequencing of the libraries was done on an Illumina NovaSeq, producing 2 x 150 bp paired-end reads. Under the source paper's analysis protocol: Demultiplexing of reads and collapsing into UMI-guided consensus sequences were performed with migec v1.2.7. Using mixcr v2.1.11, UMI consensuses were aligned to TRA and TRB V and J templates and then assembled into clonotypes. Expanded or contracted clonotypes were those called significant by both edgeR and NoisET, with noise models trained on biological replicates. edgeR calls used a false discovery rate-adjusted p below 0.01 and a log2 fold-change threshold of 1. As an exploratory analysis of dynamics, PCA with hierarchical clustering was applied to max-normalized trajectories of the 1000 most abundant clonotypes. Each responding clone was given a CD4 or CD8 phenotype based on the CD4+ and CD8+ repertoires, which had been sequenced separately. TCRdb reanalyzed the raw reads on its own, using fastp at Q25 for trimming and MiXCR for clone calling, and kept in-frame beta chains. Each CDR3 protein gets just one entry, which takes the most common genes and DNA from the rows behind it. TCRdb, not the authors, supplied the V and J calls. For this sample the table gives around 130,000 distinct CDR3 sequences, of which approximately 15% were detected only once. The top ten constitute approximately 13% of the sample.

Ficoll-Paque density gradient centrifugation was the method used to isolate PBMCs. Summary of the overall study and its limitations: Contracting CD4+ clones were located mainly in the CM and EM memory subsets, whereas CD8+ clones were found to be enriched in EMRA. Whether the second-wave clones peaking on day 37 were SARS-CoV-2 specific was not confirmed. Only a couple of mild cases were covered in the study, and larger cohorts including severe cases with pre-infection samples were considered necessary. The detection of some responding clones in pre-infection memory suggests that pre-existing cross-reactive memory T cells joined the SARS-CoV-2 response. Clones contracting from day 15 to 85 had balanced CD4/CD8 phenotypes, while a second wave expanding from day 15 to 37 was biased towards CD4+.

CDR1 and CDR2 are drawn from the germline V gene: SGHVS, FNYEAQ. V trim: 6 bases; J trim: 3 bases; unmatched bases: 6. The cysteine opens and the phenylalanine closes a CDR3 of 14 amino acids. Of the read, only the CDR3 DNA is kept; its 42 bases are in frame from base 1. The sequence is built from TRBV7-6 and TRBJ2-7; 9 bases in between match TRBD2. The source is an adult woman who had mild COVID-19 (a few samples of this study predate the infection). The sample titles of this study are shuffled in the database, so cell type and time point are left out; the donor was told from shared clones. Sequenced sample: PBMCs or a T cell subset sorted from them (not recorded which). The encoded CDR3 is CASSTGLAVYEQYF. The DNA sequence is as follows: TGTGCCAGCAGTACGGGACTAGCAGTCTACGAGCAGTACTTC.